A selection of T cell receptor beta chains follows, all from one sample in a study of blood T cell repertoires in COVID-19. Data came from immunoSEQ multiplex PCR; TCRdb stores just in-frame clones and leaves some out. The sample includes 150,000 to 200,000 clones, 65% to 85% of them seen just once. The material sequenced was peripheral blood. All receptors derive from a woman in her 30s with acute or convalescent COVID-19. Both conserved end residues are part of each CDR3. The D gene is left open where the match is weak. Size is omitted from some rows. Given values are once, few, many or a class for expanded clones.

V gene	D gene	J gene	clone size	CDR3 protein	CDR3 DNA
TRBV6-5	.	TRBJ1-1	.	CASRDSTTEAFF	TGTGCCAGCAGGGACAGCACCACTGAAGCTTTCTTT
TRBV5-5	TRBD1	TRBJ1-1	.	CASSLETGQHMNTEAFF	TGTGCCAGCAGCTTGGAAACGGGACAGCACATGAACACTGAAGCTTTCTTT
TRBV9	.	TRBJ2-1	few	CASSPPGAEYNEQFF	TGTGCCAGCAGCCCCCCAGGGGCGGAGTACAATGAGCAGTTCTTC
TRBV15	TRBD1	TRBJ2-7	.	CATSLRGPINEQYF	TGTGCCACCAGCCTCAGGGGGCCCATTAACGAGCAGTACTTC
TRBV28	.	TRBJ1-6	once	CAHGYGADNSPLHF	TGTGCCCACGGTTATGGAGCTGATAATTCACCCCTCCACTTT
TRBV10-2	TRBD2	TRBJ2-7	.	CASSESAGLLEQYF	TGCGCCAGCAGTGAGTCAGCGGGACTCCTCGAGCAGTACTTC
TRBV9	.	TRBJ1-1	.	CASSVATTPGGQGTEAFF	TGTGCCAGCAGCGTAGCTACAACCCCTGGAGGTCAGGGGACTGAAGCTTTCTTT
TRBV28	TRBD1	TRBJ2-1	.	CASSSHGTGNVNEQFF	TGTGCCAGCAGTTCTCACGGGACAGGGAACGTCAATGAGCAGTTCTTC
TRBV5-1	TRBD1	TRBJ2-5	.	CASNQGEETQYF	TGCGCCAGCAACCAGGGGGAGGAGACCCAGTACTTC
TRBV6-2/TRBV6-3	.	TRBJ1-2	.	CASSYSVGGYTF	TGTGCCAGCAGTTACTCCGTCGGGGGCTACACCTTC
TRBV30	.	TRBJ2-7	once	CALWTVSYEQYF	TGTGCCTTATGGACAGTCTCCTACGAGCAGTACTTC
TRBV6-4	.	TRBJ1-2	once	CASSHRLIANYGYTF	TGTGCCAGCAGTCACCGACTGATAGCTAACTATGGCTACACCTTC
TRBV20-1	.	TRBJ1-1	.	CSARDGPEAFF	TGCAGTGCTAGAGATGGGCCAGAAGCTTTCTTT
TRBV9	.	TRBJ1-1	.	CASSVGGRSWPNTEAFF	TGTGCCAGCAGCGTAGGTGGAAGGAGTTGGCCGAACACTGAAGCTTTCTTT
TRBV19	.	TRBJ2-5	.	CASSELSGETQYF	TGTGCCAGTAGTGAGCTCTCGGGAGAGACCCAGTACTTC
TRBV6-1	.	TRBJ1-2	.	CASSESGIRYGYTF	TGTGCCAGCAGTGAATCAGGAATTCGCTATGGCTACACCTTC
TRBV5-1	.	TRBJ2-2	many	CASSSTGSGTGELFF	TGCGCCAGCAGCTCTACAGGGTCAGGCACCGGGGAGCTGTTTTTT
TRBV6-5	TRBD1	TRBJ2-7	few	CASSYPGQEPPYEQYF	TGTGCCAGCAGTTACCCCGGACAGGAACCCCCCTACGAGCAGTACTTC
TRBV5-1	.	TRBJ1-3	few	CASSLNLGGSGNTIYF	TGCGCCAGCAGCCTAAACTTGGGGGGATCTGGAAACACCATATATTTT
TRBV19	.	TRBJ1-5	.	CASSIQGWGQPQHF	TGTGCCAGTAGTATACAGGGATGGGGTCAGCCCCAGCATTTT
TRBV28	.	TRBJ2-3	.	CASREASDTSTDTQYF	TGTGCCAGCAGAGAGGCTAGCGACACTAGCACAGATACGCAGTATTTT
TRBV13	.	TRBJ2-3	.	CASSSLSTDTQYF	TGTGCCAGCAGCTCCCTCAGCACAGATACGCAGTATTTT
TRBV2	TRBD1	TRBJ1-2	.	CASGQAGGYTF	TGTGCCAGCGGACAGGCCGGCGGCTACACCTTC
TRBV10-1	TRBD2	TRBJ2-1	once	CASRSSGNSYNEQFF	TGCGCCAGCAGGAGTAGCGGGAACTCCTACAATGAGCAGTTCTTC
TRBV28	TRBD1	TRBJ1-2	.	CASTPPGTGFDGYTF	TGTGCCAGCACCCCGCCCGGGACAGGGTTCGATGGCTACACCTTC
TRBV3-1/TRBV3-2	.	TRBJ1-3	.	CASSHWGQGNTIYF	TGTGCCAGCAGCCATTGGGGGCAGGGAAACACCATATATTTT
TRBV7-8	.	TRBJ1-2	few	CASSLFHGDYGYTF	TGTGCCAGCAGCTTATTCCATGGAGACTATGGCTACACCTTC
TRBV15	.	TRBJ2-1	.	CATSRDGGPANNEQFF	TGTGCCACCAGCAGAGATGGAGGGCCAGCAAACAATGAGCAGTTCTTC
TRBV27	.	TRBJ2-6	.	CASQPRGGAGANVLTF	TGTGCCAGCCAACCTAGGGGGGGGGCTGGGGCCAACGTCCTGACTTTC
TRBV6-2/TRBV6-3	.	TRBJ1-1	once	CASSLGRGITEAFF	TGTGCCAGCAGTTTGGGCAGGGGAATCACTGAAGCTTTCTTT
TRBV27	.	TRBJ1-5	.	CASSLQANQPQHF	TGTGCCAGCAGTTTGCAGGCTAATCAGCCCCAGCATTTT
TRBV7-3	TRBD2	TRBJ2-5	.	CASSRAGGSLETQYF	TGTGCCAGCAGCAGGGCGGGGGGATCTCTGGAGACCCAGTACTTC
TRBV6-4	TRBD2	TRBJ2-2	.	CASSSGTSGGAGELFF	TGTGCCAGCAGTTCCGGGACTAGCGGGGGCGCAGGGGAGCTGTTTTTT
TRBV3-1/TRBV3-2	TRBD2	TRBJ2-1	.	CASSQEICGRASYEQFF	TGTGCCAGCAGCCAAGAAATCTGCGGGAGGGCCAGTTATGAGCAGTTCTTC
TRBV18	.	TRBJ2-2	.	CASSPWQGDFAGELFF	TGTGCCAGCTCACCCTGGCAGGGCGACTTCGCCGGGGAGCTGTTTTTT
TRBV30	.	TRBJ1-4	once	CAWSVPNPSPTNEKLFF	TGTGCCTGGAGTGTACCCAACCCGAGCCCAACTAATGAAAAACTGTTTTTT
TRBV6-2/TRBV6-3	TRBD2	TRBJ2-1	.	CASSYTAGTSGLNEQFF	TGTGCCAGCAGTTACACCGCCGGGACTAGCGGATTAAATGAGCAGTTCTTC
TRBV11-2	.	TRBJ2-3	.	CASSSPRLTDSTDTQYF	TGTGCCAGCAGCTCCCCCCGCTTGACAGACAGCACAGATACGCAGTATTTT
TRBV6-2/TRBV6-3	TRBD2	TRBJ2-2	.	CASSPLADTGELFF	TGTGCCAGCAGTCCACTAGCGGACACCGGGGAGCTGTTTTTT
TRBV28	TRBD1	TRBJ1-2	.	CASTTGKGYGYTF	TGTGCCAGCACGACAGGGAAGGGCTATGGCTACACCTTC
TRBV27	TRBD2	TRBJ2-5	.	CASSPQPGLAGTQYF	TGTGCCAGCAGCCCTCAACCGGGACTAGCGGGGACCCAGTACTTC
TRBV18	.	TRBJ2-6	.	CASSPRAGISSGANVLTF	TGTGCCAGCTCACCAAGGGCAGGGATCTCCTCTGGGGCCAACGTCCTGACTTTC
TRBV7-8	.	TRBJ1-2	few	CASSLWREGYTF	TGTGCCAGCAGCTTATGGAGGGAGGGCTACACCTTC
TRBV1	.	TRBJ2-3	.	CTSSHYRDYTDTQYF	TGCACCAGCAGCCATTACCGGGACTACACAGATACGCAGTATTTT
TRBV28	TRBD1	TRBJ1-2	.	CASSASRGQGYGYTF	TGTGCCAGCAGTGCCTCAAGGGGGCAGGGCTATGGCTACACCTTC
TRBV4-3	.	TRBJ1-6	.	CASSQVGGQYNSPLHF	TGCGCCAGCAGCCAAGTCGGAGGACAGTATAATTCACCCCTCCACTTT
TRBV27	.	TRBJ2-3	once	CASSSGSPLTDTQYF	TGTGCCAGCAGCTCAGGTTCCCCCCTCACAGATACGCAGTATTTT
TRBV2	TRBD1	TRBJ1-2	.	CASVGGKGGYTF	TGTGCCAGCGTAGGGGGCAAGGGTGGCTACACCTTC
TRBV6-2/TRBV6-3	.	TRBJ2-5	.	CASSQGVETQYF	TGTGCCAGCAGCCAAGGGGTAGAGACCCAGTACTTC
TRBV6-2/TRBV6-3	.	TRBJ2-7	few	CASSYSASSGIRSYEQYF	TGTGCCAGCAGTTACTCGGCTTCCTCAGGGATACGCTCCTACGAGCAGTACTTC